Below are 16 T cell receptor beta chains sequenced from a single sample in a study of blood T cell repertoires in COVID-19. Measured with immunoSEQ multiplex PCR; TCRdb has only the in-frame clones, and not every one. Altogether 150,000 or so clones are present, around 83% being singletons, with the ten largest covering about 12%. The sequenced sample was peripheral blood. These receptors originate from a woman aged 60 to 75 with COVID-19, enrolled during active disease.

The chain recombines TRBV12-5 with TRBJ1-1, with TRBD1 matching over 9 bases. V gave up 2 bases and J gave up 4 bases; unmatched junction bases: 11. Germline V gives CDR1 LGHNT, CDR2 FRNRAP. CDR3 length: 17 residues. This CDR3 is CASGLFSGTGSFTEAFF. CDR3 DNA sequence: TGTGCTAGTGGTTTGTTCTCCGGGACAGGGAGCTTCACTGAAGCTTTCTTT.

V usage is TRBV12-3 or TRBV12-4 and J usage is TRBJ1-5; D is uncertain. The CDR3 loop spans 13 amino acids. V was shortened by 3 bases and J by 9 bases, with 12 bases between the two germline ends. The CDR3 DNA follows: TGTGCCAGCAGTTTGGGCCCCGCGCGGCCCCAGCATTTT. This sequence encodes CASSLGPARPQHF.

This clone was picked up a small number of times. The rearrangement links TRBV28 to TRBJ1-2; D remains ambiguous. Trimming stripped 4 bases from V and 0 bases from J, with 12 bases between. CDR1 and CDR2 (germline): MDHEN, SYDVKM. This CDR3 is built from 15 residues. This chain's CDR3 is CASSSSGASNYGYTF. CDR3 sequence (DNA): TGTGCCAGCAGTTCCTCAGGCGCCTCTAACTATGGCTACACCTTC.

This clone was counted a few times. The chain uses TRBV7-8 and TRBJ1-2; D is undetermined. V gave up 1 base and J gave up 3 bases, with 15 bases separating them. The germline V gene has CDR1 SGHVS and CDR2 FQNEAQ. The CDR3 contains 16 residues. The CDR3 DNA reads TGTGCCAGCAGCTTAGAAGGCAGCCTTCAGGACTATGGCTACACCTTC. Residues: CASSLEGSLQDYGYTF.

The V call is TRBV19, the J call TRBJ1-1, with D perhaps TRBD1 (5 bases). Trimming stripped 3 bases from V and 6 bases from J, with 14 bases between. This CDR3 contains 14 residues. Germline CDR1 reads LNHDA; CDR2 reads SQIVND (reference sequence). The CDR3 region is CASSMNNRRSEAFF. In DNA, the CDR3 is TGTGCCAGTAGTATGAATAACAGGAGATCTGAAGCTTTCTTT.

The CDR3 DNA reads as TGTGCCAGCAGCCCGATGAGTACCGGGGAGCTGTTTTTT. Protein: CASSPMSTGELFF. This chain uses TRBV11-3 with TRBJ2-2; D not resolved. The V end was cut by 5 bases, the J end by 5 bases, with 9 bases between. Per germline, CDR1 SGHNT and CDR2 YENEEA. This CDR3 is built from 13 residues.

The V call is TRBV4-2, the J call TRBJ1-2; no clear D gene. V lost 0 bases to trimming and J lost 8 bases, with 7 bases between them. Germline CDR1 reads LGHNA; CDR2 reads YNFKEQ. CDR3 length: 12 amino acids. CDR3 amino acids: CASSQENGGYTF. CDR3 bases: TGTGCCAGCAGCCAAGAAAACGGGGGCTACACCTTC.

The genes are TRBV30 and TRBJ1-6; maybe TRBD1 (5 bases). Germline V lookup: CDR1 GTSNPN, CDR2 SVGIG (reference sequence). This CDR3 is 15 amino acids long. In nucleotides, the CDR3 is TGTGCGGGTAGGGGTCAGAGCTCCTATAATTCACCCCTCCACTTT. As protein: CAGRGQSSYNSPLHF.

The chain has TRBV6-5 and TRBJ2-5, with D perhaps matching TRBD2 (5 bases). Germline loops: CDR1 MNHEY, CDR2 SVGAGI. The V end was cut by 10 bases, the J end by 6 bases, with 24 bases between. The CDR3 extends over 15 amino acids. The CDR3 DNA reads TGTGCCACCTCCGAGCCCGGAGGCAAGAGTCAGACCCAGTACTTC. Translated: CATSEPGGKSQTQYF.

The rearrangement links TRBV5-1 to TRBJ2-7, with a tentative D call TRBD2 (5 bases). The CDR3 extends over 14 amino acids. The V gene lost 4 bases and the J gene lost 1 base, with 12 bases spanning the gap. Germline assignment: CDR1 SGHRS and CDR2 YFSETQ. The CDR3 DNA sequence: TGCGCCAGCAGCACGACGACGGGATCCTACGAGCAGTACTTC. It specifies CASSTTTGSYEQYF.

This chain uses TRBV5-4 with TRBJ1-4, with a tentative D call TRBD1 (6 bases). Germline values: CDR1 SGHNT, CDR2 YYREEE (reference sequence). The CDR3 sequence is 14 residues long. V dropped 4 bases and J dropped 7 bases, with 14 bases sitting between them. DNA of the CDR3: TGTGCCAGCAGCCAACAGGGAGCCAGTGAAAAACTGTTTTTT. This gives the protein CASSQQGASEKLFF.

V and J are TRBV6-5 and TRBJ2-1; 11 bases match TRBD2. J was trimmed by 7 bases and V by 6 bases; bases with no gene match: 8. The CDR3 loop spans 15 amino acids. Germline assignment: CDR1 MNHEY and CDR2 SVGAGI. CDR3 in amino acids: CASRQTSGSRNEQFF. The CDR3 DNA reads as TGTGCCAGCAGACAAACTAGCGGGAGTCGAAATGAGCAGTTCTTC.

V usage is TRBV6-5 and J usage is TRBJ2-7; no clear D. Germline CDR1 and CDR2: MNHEY and SVGAGI. V was cut by 6 bases and J by 0 bases, with 15 bases left in between. The CDR3 is 15 amino acids. CDR3 amino acids: CASRDFGGSSYEQYF. In nucleotides, the CDR3 is TGTGCCAGCAGAGATTTTGGCGGAAGCTCCTACGAGCAGTACTTC.

The rearrangement uses TRBV21-1 and TRBJ1-1. TRBV21-1 is designated a pseudogene. CDR3 length equals 13 residues. CDR3 protein: CASSNSAAVEAFF. The CDR3 DNA follows: TGTGCCAGCAGCAATTCAGCGGCAGTTGAAGCTTTCTTT.

The chain combines TRBV5-5 with TRBJ1-1; D is perhaps TRBD1 (5 bases). Germline CDR1 reads SGHKS; CDR2 reads YYEKEE (reference sequence). This CDR3 contains 15 residues. V gave up 4 bases and J gave up 2 bases, with 15 bases separating them. The CDR3 is CASSPWGELNTEAFF. The CDR3 region has the DNA TGTGCCAGCAGCCCCTGGGGGGAACTAAACACTGAAGCTTTCTTT.

V is TRBV10-1 and J is TRBJ2-5, with D tentatively TRBD2 (6 bases). The CDR3 is 15 residues long. Trimming took 3 bases from V and 1 from J, leaving 12 bases between them. The germline V gene has CDR1 WNHNN and CDR2 SYGVQD (reference sequence). CDR3 sequence (DNA): TGCGCCAGCAGTGATGACGGGACTCCCCAAGAGACCCAGTACTTC. It translates to CASSDDGTPQETQYF.